This passage covers 21 T cell receptor beta chains from one sample sequenced in a study of T cell clones after liver transplantation. Libraries were prepared by immunoSEQ multiplex PCR; TCRdb keeps only in-frame clonotypes and omits some of them. The sample holds more than 65,000 clones, under 95% seen once. The sample consisted of CD4+ T cells from blood, taken before liver transplant. The source of these receptors is a human donor who received a liver transplant.

The genes are TRBV28 and TRBJ2-7; maybe TRBD2 (5 bases). The CDR3 extends over 14 amino acids. V dropped 6 bases and J dropped 0 bases, with 12 bases sitting between them. Per germline, CDR1 MDHEN and CDR2 SYDVKM. CDR3 DNA: TGTGCCAGCAGCCAGAGCGGTTACTCCTACGAGCAGTACTTC. Encoded protein: CASSQSGYSYEQYF.

CDR3 DNA: TGTGCCAGTAGTGTCGGGACTAGCGGTGCAGGGGTGCAGTACTTC. The encoded protein is CASSVGTSGAGVQYF. The J gene is TRBJ2-7, the V gene TRBV19; TRBD2 matches 11 bases. CDR3 length: 15 residues. V lost 5 bases, J lost 9 bases, and 12 bases stayed unmatched. Germline CDR1 reads LNHDA; CDR2 reads SQIVND (reference sequence). The full variable domain, its missing parts supplied by reference TRBV19 and TRBJ2-7, is DGGITQSPKYLFRKEGQNVTLSCEQNLNHDAMYWYRQDPGQGLRLIYYSQIVNDFQKGDIAEGYSVSREKKESFPLTVTSAQKNPTAFYLCASSVGTSGAGVQYFGPGTRLTVT.

The chain uses TRBV6-6 and TRBJ2-5, with 8 nucleotides matching TRBD1. V lost 6 bases and J lost 5; bases outside the gene matches: 11. Per the germline V gene, CDR1 is MNHNY and CDR2 is SVGAGI (reference sequence). There are 15 residues in the CDR3. CDR3 loop: CASSPDQGAMETQYF. The CDR3 nucleotides are TGTGCCAGCAGCCCCGACCAGGGGGCGATGGAGACCCAGTACTTC.

This clone was counted only a few times. The V call is TRBV28, the J call TRBJ2-5; TRBD1 is a possible D gene (5 bases). The CDR3 is made up of 13 amino acids. Trimming took 6 bases from V and 2 from J, leaving 10 bases between them. Germline V gene lookup returns CDR1 MDHEN and CDR2 SYDVKM. CDR3 sequence reads: CASRLQGQETQYF. The CDR3 DNA reads TGTGCCAGCAGGCTCCAGGGTCAAGAGACCCAGTACTTC.

This clone was recorded a few times. This chain links TRBV29-1 with TRBJ1-2, with TRBD1 matching over 7 bases. The CDR3 is made up of 13 amino acids. CDR1 and CDR2 (germline): SQVTM, ANQGSEA. The V and J ends lost 6 bases and 3 bases, in that order; junction bases with no gene match: 7. As DNA, the CDR3 is TGCAGCGTGTCTGACAGGGAGCACTATGGCTACACCTTC. As protein: CSVSDREHYGYTF.

This sequence joins TRBV28 and TRBJ1-2; D gene unclear. The germline CDR1 and CDR2 sequences are MDHEN and SYDVKM. This CDR3 spans 12 amino acids. V was shortened by 4 bases and J by 8 bases, with 11 bases between the two germline ends. CDR3 in amino acids: CASSSISKGYTF. CDR3 in DNA: TGTGCCAGCAGTTCAATATCCAAGGGCTACACCTTC.

Here the CDR3 DNA reads TGCAGCGTCAAAGGGTGGCCCACCGGCCAAGAGACCCAGTACTTC. Residues: CSVKGWPTGQETQYF. The rearrangement links TRBV29-1 to TRBJ2-5; D gene ambiguous. The germline V gene encodes CDR1 SQVTM and CDR2 ANQGSEA. Trimming removed 6 bases from V and 1 base from J, with 18 bases in between. The CDR3 contains 15 residues.

This clone appeared once. This chain links TRBV6-6 with TRBJ1-1, with D possibly matching TRBD1 (5 bases). The CDR3 is made up of 15 amino acids. V dropped 0 bases and J dropped 1 base, with 9 bases sitting between them. Germline V CDR1 and CDR2: MNHNY, SVGAGI (reference sequence). CDR3 sequence (DNA): TGTGCCAGCAGTTACTCGAGGCAGGGGAACACTGAAGCTTTCTTT. Protein sequence: CASSYSRQGNTEAFF.

About this clone: A read error may produce the germline difference seen at one junction end. V and J are TRBV5-1 and TRBJ1-2; D ambiguous. The CDR3 runs to 14 residues. The germline gives CDR1 SGHRS, CDR2 YFSETQ. The CDR3 DNA follows: TGCGCCAGCAGCTCGGCCGGGTCTAACTCTGGCTACACCTTC. Translated, it gives CASSSAGSNSGYTF.

This sequence joins TRBV4-3 and TRBJ2-2; D gene unclear. The CDR3 spans 14 residues. V was shortened by 3 bases and J by 3 bases, with 8 bases between the two germline ends. Germline-derived CDR1 and CDR2 are LGHNA and YSLEER. This chain's CDR3 is CASSHTRDTGELFF. For the CDR3, the DNA is TGCGCCAGCAGCCATACTCGTGACACCGGGGAGCTGTTTTTT.

In DNA form, the CDR3 reads TGTGCCAGCAGCGGAGGGGGGCAGGGTGAAAAACTGTTTTTT. Encoded protein: CASSGGGQGEKLFF. The gene calls are TRBV9 and TRBJ1-4, with D perhaps TRBD1 (6 bases). Germline CDR1 is SGDLS and CDR2 is YYNGEE. There are 14 residues in the CDR3. Trimming pared 3 bases from V and 7 bases from J, leaving 13 bases between. The whole variable domain, remainder taken from reference TRBV9 and TRBJ1-4, is DSGVTQTPKHLITATGQRVTLRCSPRSGDLSVYWYQQSLDQGLQFLIQYYNGEERAKGNILERFSAQQFPDLHSELNLSSLELGDSALYFCASSGGGQGEKLFFGSGTQLSVL.

The chain carries TRBV7-8 and TRBJ1-5; TRBD1 is a possible D gene (5 bases). V was pared by 4 bases and J by 2 bases, with 18 bases between. The CDR3 runs to 17 residues. Germline V gene sequence: CDR1 SGHVS, CDR2 FQNEAQ. CDR3 nucleotide sequence: TGTGCCAGCAGCTCCCGGTCAGGGACCGGGGGCAATCAGCCCCAGCATTTT. Protein product: CASSSRSGTGGNQPQHF.

This sequence joins TRBV6-1 and TRBJ1-2, with D possibly TRBD1 on 6 matching bases. The CDR3 sequence is 15 residues long. V was clipped by 3 bases and J by 4 bases, with 15 bases between them. Germline CDR1 MNHNS, CDR2 SASEGT. This CDR3 reads CASSESLQGSYGYTF. The CDR3 region has the DNA TGTGCCAGCAGTGAGAGTCTCCAGGGGTCCTATGGCTACACCTTC.

The V call is TRBV2, the J call TRBJ2-3; 7 bases align to TRBD1. Germline values: CDR1 SNHLY, CDR2 FYNNEI. The CDR3 consists of 15 residues. With V trimmed by 6 bases and J by 5 bases, 11 bases remained unmatched. The CDR3 here is CASSAQGVSGDTQYF. CDR3 coding DNA: TGTGCCAGCAGCGCGCAGGGGGTTTCGGGAGATACGCAGTATTTT. Filled out from reference TRBV2 and TRBJ2-3, the complete variable domain reads EPEVTQTPSHQVTQMGQEVILRCVPISNHLYFYWYRQILGQKVEFLVSFYNNEISEKSEIFDDQFSVERPDGSNFTLKIRSTKLEDSAMYFCASSAQGVSGDTQYFGPGTRLTVL.

This chain uses TRBV5-1 with TRBJ1-3; D might be TRBD1 (5 bases). The CDR3 runs to 13 residues. Trimming shortened V by 4 bases and J by 3 bases, and 8 bases separated the two germline ends. Germline V gene lookup returns CDR1 SGHRS and CDR2 YFSETQ. The CDR3 sequence is CASSPDIGNTIYF. The CDR3 DNA is TGCGCCAGCAGCCCGGACATTGGAAACACCATATATTTT.

V usage is TRBV2 and J usage is TRBJ1-1, with TRBD1 identical over 8 bases. V lost 5 bases to trimming and J lost 5 bases; unmatched junction nucleotides: 4. This CDR3 has 13 amino acids. From germline, CDR1 is SNHLY and CDR2 FYNNEI. The CDR3 region is CASSKQGETEAFF. For the CDR3, the DNA is TGTGCCAGCAGTAAACAGGGGGAAACTGAAGCTTTCTTT.

The chain joins TRBV29-1 to TRBJ2-1, with D uncertain. Per the germline V gene, CDR1 is SQVTM and CDR2 is ANQGSEA. The CDR3 consists of 12 residues. Trimming took 7 bases from V and 0 from J, leaving 7 bases between them. This CDR3 reads CSARSSYNEQFF. CDR3 coding DNA: TGCAGCGCTAGGAGCTCCTACAATGAGCAGTTCTTC.

The chain has TRBV6-1 and TRBJ1-5; TRBD1 matches 8 bases. The CDR3 covers 14 residues. Trimming took 5 bases from V and 2 from J; bases not matched to a gene: 2. CDR1 MNHNS and CDR2 SASEGT come from the germline V gene. The CDR3 DNA follows: TGTGCCAGCAGTCAGGACAGGGGCAATCAGCCCCAGCATTTT. It is translated as CASSQDRGNQPQHF.

The rearrangement uses TRBV7-2 and TRBJ2-3; 9 nucleotides agree with TRBD2. Trimming cost V 8 bases and J 2 bases; bases outside gene matches: 5. The CDR3 runs to 14 residues. Per germline, CDR1 SGHTA and CDR2 FQGNSA. This chain's CDR3 is CASATSGFTDTQYF. The DNA for the CDR3 is TGTGCCAGCGCGACTAGCGGATTCACAGATACGCAGTATTTT. Full variable domain (outside the CDR3, taken from reference TRBV7-2 and TRBJ2-3): GAGVSQSPSNKVTEKGKDVELRCDPISGHTALYWYRQSLGQGLEFLIYFQGNSAPDKSGLPSDRFSAERTGGSVSTLTIQRTQQEDSAVYLCASATSGFTDTQYFGPGTRLTVL.

This clone was detected a few times. The chain carries TRBV11-3 and TRBJ1-1, with 9 bases aligning to TRBD1. J was trimmed by 7 bases and V by 1 base; bases with no gene match: 7. Germline V CDR1 and CDR2: SGHNT, YENEEA. This CDR3 comprises 15 residues. The CDR3 protein is CASSLARTGVDEAFF. CDR3 nucleotide sequence: TGTGCCAGCAGCTTAGCCCGGACAGGGGTCGATGAAGCTTTCTTT.

V is TRBV9 and J is TRBJ1-3; D might be TRBD1 (5 bases). The V end was cut by 1 base, the J end by 0 bases, with 17 bases between. The germline V gene has CDR1 SGDLS and CDR2 YYNGEE. CDR3 length: 18 amino acids. CDR3 DNA: TGTGCCAGCAGCGTATCGGTGCCGGACACAAACTCTGGAAACACCATATATTTT. This sequence encodes CASSVSVPDTNSGNTIYF. The full variable domain, its missing parts supplied by reference TRBV9 and TRBJ1-3, is DSGVTQTPKHLITATGQRVTLRCSPRSGDLSVYWYQQSLDQGLQFLIQYYNGEERAKGNILERFSAQQFPDLHSELNLSSLELGDSALYFCASSVSVPDTNSGNTIYFGEGSWLTVV.